This T cell receptor (beta chain) was found in a study of blood T cell repertoires in COVID-19 (dated by TCRdb to between 2020 and 2021). For context, the study as a whole: The collaborator samples originated in the United States, Italy and Spain and spanned the acute and convalescent phases of COVID-19. The prospective study material was composed of cDNA or gDNA derived from T cells, B-cell-depleted T cells, or PBMCs. The dataset comprised deeply sampled blood TCRbeta repertoires from subjects exposed to, actively infected with, or recovered from COVID-19. The repertoires were released in a freely available public database meant as a resource for research on the immune response to SARS-CoV-2. Samples were obtained from the ongoing ImmuneRACE study (first 160 participants) and from 1,200 or so subjects provided by 6 global collaborators. Nearly every sample came with metadata listing a de-identified subject ID, COVID-19 status, age in years and sex. Where HLA class I and class II types were available, the types were taken from metadata supplied by the sample provider, not from assay-based typing.

TCRbeta CDR3 regions were amplified from genomic DNA using the immunoSEQ Assay, a bias-controlled multiplex PCR. The study's own analysis went as follows. The number of nucleated cells in each sample was estimated from the amplification of reference gene primers within the assay. To quantify the absolute abundance of each unique TCRbeta CDR3 rearrangement, sequence reads were collapsed and filtered. Productive Simpson clonality was computed per sample as the square root of Simpson's diversity index over productive rearrangements. As stored in TCRdb, this immuneACCESS dataset retains in-frame rearrangements with V and J assigned. A fraction of the clones does not appear; measured against another copy, unresolved V genes explain less than half of the discrepancy, and the remainder lacks a known reason. V and J calls and clone size are as listed in that table; D and trimming were resolved from the DNA. The sample table contains about 130,000 clones; only one count was recorded for 85% to 90% of them. The top ten clones comprise more than 6.5% of the sample.

The collaborating institutions used their own protocols to collect whole blood in K2EDTA tubes. Collaborator samples were shipped for TCRbeta analysis as frozen whole blood, isolated PBMCs, or DNA extracted from either sample type. Broad study findings and their caveats: How much clinical and demographic metadata was included differed by source and by participant, and the metadata was provided uncurated.

Of note for this clone: Its recognized antigen is unknown. No much larger clonotype is one base removed from it; base qualities were not supplied.

Source material: peripheral blood. This TCR derives from a man older than 75 with active or convalescent COVID-19.

The bases read TGTGCCAGCAGTTTTACGGGGAATCATAATGAAAAACTGTTTTTT. Its protein product is CASSFTGNHNEKLFF. Here the chain combines TRBV9 and TRBJ1-4; the D gene remains uncertain. V and J lose 5 bases and 4 bases, and a span of 15 bases separates them. The germline V gene sets CDR1 to SGDLS and CDR2 to YYNGEE. The CDR3 goes from the cysteine to the phenylalanine over 15 residues. The CDR3 DNA has 45 bases and is translated from base 1.